This TCR beta chain stems from a study of CD8 T cells in ankylosing spondylitis. Regarding this clonotype: Antigen unknown.

Study-wide findings and caveats: Prior literature has documented some motif variants in synovial fluid and blood from reactive arthritis. Enrichment of disease-linked clones was reportedly significant in matched ankylosing spondylitis synovial fluid. Disease-linked clones bore a CD8+ phenotype, appearing relatively rarely in peripheral blood.

Trimming left V 6 bases short and J 6 bases short, with 18 bases between. The CDR3 runs 13 residues. CDR1 is DFQATT, CDR2 SNEGSKA, per germline (reference sequence). Quantitative 5'-RACE with molecular barcodes was used to make the TCR beta libraries. TCRdb recomputed calls from the 5' RACE reads with MiXCR, one row per CDR3 protein. Among a few hundred thousand distinct CDR3 sequences, roughly a quarter were seen once, and the ten largest hold 0.5% to 0.65%. Material: blood, either unsorted or a sorted T cell fraction (not recorded which). The rearrangement links TRBV20-1 to TRBJ2-7, with D possibly TRBD2 on 5 matching bases. The clonotype comes from a male donor with ankylosing spondylitis or in good health (not recorded which). CDR3 in DNA: TGCAGTGCCAGGACTGGAATCGAGAGCGAGCAGTACTTC. It translates to CSARTGIESEQYF.